This T cell receptor beta chain was sequenced during a study of T-cell memory formation after mild COVID-19. Notes on the study in general: Contracting clones localized mainly to CM and EM when CD4+ and mainly to EMRA when CD8+. Pre-infection memory carried some responding clones, suggesting that cross-reactive memory joined.

This clonotype was detected a few times. Its antigen is undetermined. Deletions cut 0 bases from V and 8 bases from J, with 15 bases between. Germline CDR1 is SGDLS and CDR2 is YYNGEE. The CDR3 length is 15 residues. TCRdb redid the calling of the 5' RACE reads with MiXCR, one entry per CDR3 protein. The repertoire has more than 250,000 distinct CDR3 sequences, 15% to 20% of them found once; the top ten carry around a fifth. Sequencing was carried out using PBMCs or a T cell subset sorted from them (not recorded which). The TCR was taken from a man between 18 and 35 years old who had mild COVID-19 (a few samples of this study predate the infection). Cell type and time point are not known. The rearrangement uses TRBV9 and TRBJ2-1; D is ambiguous. CDR3 in amino acids: CASSVAGRVADEQFF. In nucleotides, the CDR3 is TGTGCCAGCAGCGTAGCTGGAAGGGTTGCGGATGAGCAGTTCTTC.